The present T cell receptor (beta chain) was sequenced within a study of T cell changes during pregnancy in multiple sclerosis (dated by TCRdb to about 2019). Notes on the research overall: The study examined how the T cell repertoire changed over the course of pregnancy in women with multiple sclerosis.

Spanning cysteine to phenylalanine, the CDR3 consists of 15 amino acids. The DNA shown is the 45-base CDR3, in frame from base 1. V and J lose 2 bases and 0 bases, and a span of 10 bases separates them. The germline V gene sets CDR1 to SGHTA and CDR2 to FQGNSA. On this clone: There is no known antigen for this receptor. One base away there is no much larger clone; base qualities are not given.

Receptor libraries were prepared by the immunoSEQ multiplex PCR assay. TCRdb holds this immuneACCESS table with in-frame rearrangements only. Some clones are missing; in checked studies, unresolved V genes explain under half, and the rest has no known cause. Recorded for this sample are 40,000 to 60,000 clones; 80% to 95% of them occurred a single time. The ten biggest clones cover roughly 0.47% of the sample. Sequencing was performed on CD4+ T cells from peripheral blood mononuclear cells, taken in the third trimester of pregnancy. This TCR was sampled from a female donor with multiple sclerosis, enrolled in a pregnancy study. This receptor chain uses TRBV7-2 and TRBJ1-1, and TRBD1 may be the D gene, going by 5 matching bases. The sequence in DNA is TGTGCCAGCAGCTTAAGACAGTTATTGAACACTGAAGCTTTCTTT. Translated, this is CASSLRQLLNTEAFF.